The next 20 T cell receptor beta chains were all read from a single sample in a study of vaccination and CD4 T cells after COVID-19. Sequenced with the Oncomine TCR Beta short-read assay was DNA taken from cultured CD4+ T cells. TCRdb recomputed calls from the PCR reads with MiXCR, one row per CDR3 protein. The sample lists 9,500 to 15,000 distinct CDR3 sequences, approximately 58% occurring once. Which antigens these TCRs recognize remains unknown. Treatment indicated: approximately 9-day PBMC culture with coronavirus spike peptide pools or control peptides (ViraFEST assay). This specimen consisted of CD4+ T cells from blood, cultured in vitro, obtained before SARS-CoV-2 vaccination. These receptors were taken from a human donor who had recovered from COVID-19.

V gene TRBV6-4 combines with J gene TRBJ1-5; 8 bases agree with TRBD1. J gave up 2 bases and V 1 base, and 4 bases lay outside the gene matches. CDR1 and CDR2 from the germline V gene are MRHNA and SNTAGT. The CDR3 is 16 residues long. Written as DNA, the CDR3 is TGTGCCAGCAGTGACTACGGACAGGGTCGCAATCAGCCCCAGCATTTT. Translating gives CASSDYGQGRNQPQHF.

The chain links TRBV10-3 to TRBJ2-4, with 12 bases fitting TRBD2. There are 18 residues in the CDR3. Germline V CDR1 and CDR2: ENHRY, SYGVKD. V lost 3 bases to trimming and J lost 1 base; unmatched junction nucleotides: 7. Here the CDR3 DNA reads TGTGCCATCAGTGAATGGCTAGCGGGAGGGTCCGCCAAAAACATTCAGTACTTC. It yields the protein CAISEWLAGGSAKNIQYF.

This clonotype was detected only a few times. This chain links TRBV7-3 with TRBJ2-2, with 7 bases lining up with TRBD2. Germline V gene sequence: CDR1 SGHTA, CDR2 FQGTGA. V shed 3 bases, J shed 1 base, and the junction held 5 bases outside the gene matches. This CDR3 is built from 16 residues. In DNA form, the CDR3 reads TGTGCCAGCAGCTTCCAGGGAGGGTTGAACACCGGGGAGCTGTTTTTT. This gives the protein CASSFQGGLNTGELFF. Full variable domain (outside the CDR3, taken from reference TRBV7-3 and TRBJ2-2): GAGVSQTPSNKVTEKGKYVELRCDPISGHTALYWYRQSLGQGPEFLIYFQGTGAADDSGLPNDRFFAVRPEGSVSTLKIQRTERGDSAVYLCASSFQGGLNTGELFFGEGSRLTVL.

This chain connects TRBV6-1 to TRBJ2-3; TRBD2 aligns across 12 bases. The CDR3 covers 15 residues. Germline V lookup: CDR1 MNHNS, CDR2 SASEGT. Trimming took 3 bases from V and 4 from J; bases not matched to a gene: 2. The CDR3 protein is CASSDLAGGPDTQYF. In DNA, the CDR3 is TGTGCCAGCAGTGACCTAGCGGGAGGGCCAGATACGCAGTATTTT.

This clonotype was recorded a few times. The CDR3 protein is CSAAPSAGGTSTQYF. DNA of the CDR3: TGCAGTGCTGCCCCATCTGCGGGAGGTACTTCTACGCAGTATTTT. The rearrangement uses TRBV20-1 and TRBJ2-3, with 8 bases fitting TRBD2. The germline V gene encodes CDR1 DFQATT and CDR2 SNEGSKA (reference sequence). This CDR3 is built from 15 residues. The trim removed 5 bases at V and 8 bases at J, leaving 15 bases unmatched.

The chain links TRBV6-5 to TRBJ1-2, with D maybe TRBD1 (6 bases). The CDR3 loop spans 17 amino acids. CDR1 is MNHEY and CDR2 is SVGAGI in the germline V gene. The germline V and J ends were trimmed by 6 bases and 5 bases, with 25 bases remaining between them. CDR3 nucleotide sequence: TGTGCCAGCAGCTCCTCGACAGGCCTATTAGAACCGTATGGCTACACCTTC. Protein sequence: CASSSSTGLLEPYGYTF.

The chain has TRBV6-1 and TRBJ1-2; D remains unclear. Germline values: CDR1 MNHNS, CDR2 SASEGT. The V and J ends lost 6 bases and 4 bases respectively, with 9 bases between them. The CDR3 extends over 12 amino acids. The CDR3 loop reads CASSFGSYGYTF. In nucleotides, the CDR3 is TGTGCCAGCAGCTTTGGAAGCTATGGCTACACCTTC.

This clonotype was observed a few times. The V call is TRBV28, the J call TRBJ1-5; perhaps TRBD1 as D (6 bases). The V gene's germline CDR1 is MDHEN and CDR2 SYDVKM. The CDR3 consists of 15 residues. V dropped 3 bases and J dropped 2 bases, with 11 bases sitting between them. CDR3 protein: CASSFARGGNQPQHF. The CDR3 DNA sequence: TGTGCCAGCAGTTTCGCTAGGGGGGGCAATCAGCCCCAGCATTTT.

This sequence joins TRBV19 and TRBJ1-1; D is unclear. CDR1 and CDR2 from the germline V gene are LNHDA and SQIVND (reference sequence). The germline V and J ends were trimmed by 2 bases and 0 bases, with 16 bases remaining between them. There are 17 residues in the CDR3. CDR3 protein: CASSITPAGLMNTEAFF. The CDR3 DNA sequence: TGTGCCAGTAGTATAACCCCAGCGGGGTTAATGAACACTGAAGCTTTCTTT.

The gene calls are TRBV24-1 and TRBJ2-3; D is undetermined. The CDR3 is 16 amino acids. Germline V gene sequence: CDR1 KGHDR, CDR2 SFDVKD. V lost 2 bases to trimming and J lost 2 bases, with 13 bases between them. The CDR3 DNA reads as TGTGCCACCAGTGATTCCTCCCCGAGGAACACAGATACGCAGTATTTT. Its protein is CATSDSSPRNTDTQYF.

The V gene is TRBV6-1, the J gene TRBJ2-7; a possible D gene is TRBD2 (6 bases). CDR1 is MNHNS, CDR2 SASEGT, per germline. The CDR3 is 14 residues long. V was cut by 6 bases and J by 2 bases, with 14 bases left in between. The chain's CDR3 is CASSRLEKTYEQYF. CDR3 coding DNA: TGTGCCAGCAGCCGACTAGAGAAAACCTACGAGCAGTACTTC.

This chain uses TRBV7-2 with TRBJ2-2; D not resolved. The CDR3 consists of 11 residues. Looked up from germline, CDR1 is SGHTA and CDR2 is FQGNSA. Trimming removed 4 bases from V and 8 bases from J, with 5 bases in between. CDR3 DNA: TGTGCCAGCAGCTACCTTGGGGAGCTGTTTTTT. It specifies CASSYLGELFF.

This clonotype was observed a few times. The chain is built from TRBV7-9 and TRBJ2-5, with TRBD1 identical over 7 bases. CDR3 length: 13 residues. V lost 5 bases and J lost 2; bases outside the gene matches: 2. Germline lookup yields CDR1 SEHNR and CDR2 FQNEAQ (reference sequence). The CDR3 nucleotides read TGTGCCAGCAGCACGGGACAGCAAGAGACCCAGTACTTC. This codes for CASSTGQQETQYF.

This clonotype came up a few times. The rearrangement joins TRBV6-5 to TRBJ1-1, with TRBD1 matching 8 bases. CDR3 length equals 16 residues. Germline V gene lookup returns CDR1 MNHEY and CDR2 SVGAGI. Trimming took 1 base from V and 5 from J; bases not matched to a gene: 9. The chain's CDR3 is CASSYYRTGLGTEAFF. CDR3 bases: TGTGCCAGCAGTTACTACCGGACAGGGCTAGGAACTGAAGCTTTCTTT.

This clonotype occurred a few times. The chain uses TRBV24-1 and TRBJ1-2; 9 nucleotides line up with TRBD1. Germline V gives CDR1 KGHDR, CDR2 SFDVKD. V shed 3 bases, J shed 5 bases, and the junction held 6 bases outside the gene matches. The CDR3 consists of 15 residues. CDR3 in amino acids: CATSDPGTGTYGYTF. The CDR3 bases are TGTGCCACCAGTGATCCCGGGACAGGGACATATGGCTACACCTTC.

This chain's CDR3 is CASSRDSAYQPQHF. As DNA, the CDR3 is TGTGCCAGTAGCCGGGACTCTGCTTATCAGCCCCAGCATTTT. This rearrangement joins TRBV19 to TRBJ1-5, with D tentatively TRBD1 (5 bases). Trimming pared 6 bases from V and 5 bases from J, leaving 14 bases between. The V gene's germline CDR1 is LNHDA and CDR2 SQIVND (reference sequence). The CDR3 sequence is 14 residues long. Together with reference TRBV19 and TRBJ1-5, the CDR3 gives the full variable domain: DGGITQSPKYLFRKEGQNVTLSCEQNLNHDAMYWYRQDPGQGLRLIYYSQIVNDFQKGDIAEGYSVSREKKESFPLTVTSAQKNPTAFYLCASSRDSAYQPQHFGDGTRLSIL.

This clonotype occurred a few times. The rearrangement uses TRBV30 and TRBJ2-5; perhaps TRBD1 as D (5 bases). The CDR3 spans 12 residues. The ends were cut back, 0 bases at V and 6 bases at J, with 8 bases in the middle. Germline V gene data show CDR1 as GTSNPN and CDR2 as SVGIG (reference sequence). DNA of the CDR3: TGTGCCTGGAGTGTACAGGTGAAGACCCAGTACTTC. Residues: CAWSVQVKTQYF.

The CDR3 coding sequence is TGTGCCAGCAGGCCGCGAGGAGGACAGGGGATCGCAGATACGCAGTATTTT. Amino acids: CASRPRGGQGIADTQYF. This sequence joins TRBV6-1 and TRBJ2-3; 9 nucleotides agree with TRBD1. V shed 6 bases, J shed 4 bases, and the junction held 14 bases outside the gene matches. The germline CDR1 and CDR2 sequences are MNHNS and SASEGT. This CDR3 contains 17 residues.

The rearrangement joins TRBV20-1 to TRBJ2-6; TRBD2 might be the D (5 bases). This CDR3 is built from 17 residues. The germline V and J ends were trimmed by 3 bases and 0 bases, with 15 bases remaining between them. From germline, CDR1 is DFQATT and CDR2 SNEGSKA (reference sequence). CDR3 DNA sequence: TGCAGTGCTAGGAGTTTCTCCGGGAACTCTGGGGCCAACGTCCTGACTTTC. It translates to CSARSFSGNSGANVLTF.

This chain joins TRBV5-4 and TRBJ2-2; 11 bases match TRBD2. Germline loops: CDR1 SGHNT, CDR2 YYREEE (reference sequence). CDR3 length: 17 amino acids. The junction had 6 bases not matched to a gene; V was cut back by 3 bases and J by 2 bases. For the CDR3, the DNA is TGTGCCAGCAGCTCTGGGACTAGCGGTTATAACACCGGGGAGCTGTTTTTT. This gives the protein CASSSGTSGYNTGELFF.